This T cell receptor beta chain was recorded in a study of vaccination effects on CD4 cells after COVID-19. Produced via immunoSEQ multiplex PCR; TCRdb's table is partial and in-frame only. The table shows approximately 61,000 clones, with roughly 72% occurring only once. Antigen-specific CD4+ T cells were expanded with viral peptide pools in the ViraFEST assay before sequencing. When ten to eleven days of culture had elapsed, CD4+ T cells were isolated. Participants got two doses of BNT162b2 or mRNA-1273 vaccine. The study found no prior SARS-CoV-2 infection in the vaccine recipients, who tested negative for nucleocapsid antibodies. About this clone: Its matching antigen is unknown.

The source material was CD4+ T cells from PBMCs cultured with HCoV-229E spike peptides, sampled after COVID-19 vaccination. The receptor was derived from a human donor who received a COVID-19 vaccine.

CDR3 nucleotide sequence: TGTGCCACCAGCAGAGTTAGGGAATCCTACGAGCAGTACGTC. Encoded protein: CATSRVRESYEQYV. The chain combines TRBV15 with TRBJ2-7; D uncertain. The germline V and J ends were trimmed by 1 base and 1 base, with 8 bases remaining between them. The CDR3 has 14 amino acids. Germline-derived CDR1 and CDR2 are LNHNV and YYDKDF (reference sequence).